A selection of T cell receptor beta chains follows, all from one sample in a study of PD-1 blockade in classical Hodgkin lymphoma. Profiled with immunoSEQ multiplex PCR; TCRdb holds only in-frame clones, not every one. The data show 150,000 or so clones, around four fifths seen once. Sequenced here: peripheral blood mononuclear cells (PBMCs), sampled before the second cycle of nivolumab. The receptors come from a human donor with classical Hodgkin lymphoma. Each CDR3 is given with its conserved first and last residue. D genes are given only for firm matches. The size field is filled for only some rows; it gives once, few, many or a size class.

V gene,clone size,J gene,D gene,CDR3 DNA,CDR3 protein
TRBV11-3,.,TRBJ1-1,.,TGTGCCAGCAGCCTCTTAGGGGGACGCACTGAAGCTTTCTTT,CASSLLGGRTEAFF
TRBV6-1,few,TRBJ2-2,.,TGTGCCAGCAGTGTACACGGGGAGCTGTTTTTT,CASSVHGELFF
TRBV28,.,TRBJ2-7,TRBD2,TGTGCCAGCAGTTTATGGAAAGGGACTAGCGGAGCCTACGAGCAGTACTTC,CASSLWKGTSGAYEQYF
TRBV6-6,.,TRBJ1-5,.,TGTGCCAGCAGCCAGGAGCCCCAGCATTTT,CASSQEPQHF
TRBV2,many,TRBJ1-2,TRBD1,TGTGCCAGCTCGACAGGGGGAATCTATGGCTACACCTTC,CASSTGGIYGYTF
TRBV4-1,.,TRBJ2-3,TRBD1,TGCGCCAGCAGCCGAATAGGACAGGGGGCTTACACAGATACGCAGTATTTT,CASSRIGQGAYTDTQYF
TRBV4-2,.,TRBJ2-5,TRBD2,TGTGCCAGCAGCCAAGATAAGGGACTAGCGGGAGTAACGTCCTCAGAGACCCAGTACTTC,CASSQDKGLAGVTSSETQYF
TRBV6-5,.,TRBJ1-2,.,TGTGCCAGCATGGGTAATAGTGGCTACACCTTC,CASMGNSGYTF
TRBV6-5,.,TRBJ2-7,TRBD2,TGTGCCAGCGGGGGAAGGACTAGCGGGAGGCACGAGCAGTACTTC,CASGGRTSGRHEQYF
TRBV6-6,few,TRBJ2-7,.,TGTGCCAGCAGTTATGGGGGGAGCGAGCAGTACTTC,CASSYGGSEQYF
TRBV6-5,.,TRBJ2-5,TRBD2,TGTGCCAGCAGTTACACGACTAGCGGAGGGGGGGCCCAGTACTTC,CASSYTTSGGGAQYF
TRBV6-1,few,TRBJ2-2,.,TGTGCCAGTCTATGGGGGCAGAACACCGGGGAGCTGTTTTTT,CASLWGQNTGELFF
TRBV10-3,.,TRBJ1-1,TRBD1,TGTGCCTCAGCAGGGACAGGCCTGAACACTGAAGCTTTCTTT,CASAGTGLNTEAFF
TRBV7-2,.,TRBJ2-5,TRBD1,TGTGCCAGCAGCAAACAGGGGAGCAGCCAAGAGACCCAGTACTTC,CASSKQGSSQETQYF
TRBV27,once,TRBJ2-3,.,TGTGCCAGCACCCACAGACTTGCCCCAACAGATACGCAGTATTTT,CASTHRLAPTDTQYF
TRBV5-1,.,TRBJ1-1,TRBD1,TGCGCCAGCAGCTCGGGACAGGGGGGAGACACTGAAGCTTTCTTT,CASSSGQGGDTEAFF
TRBV7-9,many,TRBJ1-2,.,TGTGCCAGCAGCTTAGCTCGAGACTCTCCCAGCGGGTACACCTTC,CASSLARDSPSGYTF
TRBV7-6,.,TRBJ2-7,.,TGTGCCAGCAGCTTCCGCGACGAGCAGTACTTC,CASSFRDEQYF
TRBV6-5,.,TRBJ1-1,.,TGTGCCAGCAGTACCGATACTGAAGCTTTCTTT,CASSTDTEAFF